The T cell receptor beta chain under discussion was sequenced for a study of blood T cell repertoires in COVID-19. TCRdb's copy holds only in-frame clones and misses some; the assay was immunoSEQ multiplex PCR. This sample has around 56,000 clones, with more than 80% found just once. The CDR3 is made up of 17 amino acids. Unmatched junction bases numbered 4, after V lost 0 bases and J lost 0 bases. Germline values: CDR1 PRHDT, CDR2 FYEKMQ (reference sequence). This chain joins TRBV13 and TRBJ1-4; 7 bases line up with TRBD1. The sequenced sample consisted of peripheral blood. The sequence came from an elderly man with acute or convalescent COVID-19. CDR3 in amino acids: CASSLGSGGATNEKLFF. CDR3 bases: TGTGCCAGCAGCTTAGGTTCAGGGGGTGCAACTAATGAAAAACTGTTTTTT.